This T cell receptor (beta chain) came from a study of T cell responses to AZD1222 COVID-19 vaccine. The study, taken as a whole, reports: Regions left unmutated in variants are reportedly the target of nearly half of spike-specific TCRs.

The repertoire was sequenced with immunoSEQ multiplex PCR; TCRdb's copy has only in-frame clones and lacks some. The sample contains over 150,000 clones, 87% of which appear only once. There are 15 residues in the CDR3. V was cut by 0 bases and J by 0 bases, with 6 bases left in between. Germline V gives CDR1 MNHEY, CDR2 SMNVEV (reference sequence). On this clone: Its antigen is unidentified. The sample contains more than one DNA sequence encoding this CDR3.

This receptor was obtained from an adult in good health. The V and J genes are TRBV27 and TRBJ2-1; D is unresolved. The source was peripheral blood, collected on day 0 of AZD1222 vaccination. The CDR3, as DNA: TGTGCCAGCAGTTTATCGGGTAGCTCCTACAATGAGCAGTTCTTC. It encodes CASSLSGSSYNEQFF.